This TCR beta chain was documented in a study of blood T cell repertoires in COVID-19. Sequencing used immunoSEQ multiplex PCR; TCRdb keeps in-frame clones, though not all of them. Among around 150,000 clones listed, over 65% were seen once. V lost 0 bases and J lost 15; bases outside the gene matches: 8. The CDR3 sequence is 14 residues long. Germline values: CDR1 SEHNR, CDR2 FQNEAQ (reference sequence). The chain couples TRBV7-9 to TRBJ2-1; 10 nucleotides line up with TRBD1. This receptor was taken from a man in his forties or fifties with acute or convalescent COVID-19. The sample comprised peripheral blood. The CDR3 loop is CASSLASPGQGTFF. The DNA for the CDR3 is TGTGCCAGCAGCTTAGCCTCTCCGGGACAGGGGACGTTCTTC.